These 24 T cell receptor beta chains came from one sample sequenced in a study of PD-L1 blockade in urothelial cancer. Time point in this sample: peripheral blood 6 weeks after treatment start. Libraries were prepared by immunoSEQ multiplex PCR; TCRdb keeps only in-frame clonotypes and omits some of them. The sample records 40,000 to 60,000 clones, 65% to 85% being singletons. The input for sequencing was PBMCs, taken around atezolizumab (anti-PD-L1) treatment. The receptors come from a man between 70 and 80 years old with urothelial cancer.

DNA of the CDR3: TGTGCCAGCTTAGACAGGGTAGGGGATACGCAGTATTTT. The encoded protein is CASLDRVGDTQYF. The chain is built from TRBV6-1 and TRBJ2-3; 7 nucleotides match TRBD1. The CDR3 contains 13 residues. The V gene's germline CDR1 is MNHNS and CDR2 SASEGT. J was trimmed by 6 bases and V by 8 bases; bases with no gene match: 8.

The chain uses TRBV6-5 and TRBJ1-1; D is ambiguous. The CDR3 contains 14 residues. Deletions cut 7 bases from V and 4 bases from J, with 16 bases between. The V gene's germline CDR1 is MNHEY and CDR2 SVGAGI. The CDR3 DNA follows: TGTGCCAGCACCCCCTGGAGGGCGAGCACTGAAGCTTTCTTT. Translation gives CASTPWRASTEAFF.

The genes are TRBV2 and TRBJ2-3, with 7 positions matching TRBD1. The CDR3 is 13 amino acids. From germline, CDR1 is SNHLY and CDR2 FYNNEI. V lost 5 bases to trimming and J lost 7 bases; unmatched junction nucleotides: 6. This chain's CDR3 is CASSWGQFNTQYF. The CDR3 nucleotides are TGTGCCAGCAGTTGGGGACAGTTCAATACGCAGTATTTT. Full variable domain (remainder filled in from reference TRBV2 and TRBJ2-3): EPEVTQTPSHQVTQMGQEVILRCVPISNHLYFYWYRQILGQKVEFLVSFYNNEISEKSEIFDDQFSVERPDGSNFTLKIRSTKLEDSAMYFCASSWGQFNTQYFGPGTRLTVL.

With regard to this clone: One junction end does not reproduce the germline sequence, and a read error may be involved. This chain connects TRBV28 to TRBJ1-1, with 10 bases matching TRBD1. This CDR3 contains 15 residues. Germline CDR1 reads MDHEN; CDR2 reads SYDVKM. The CDR3 here is CASSTPGQGNAEAFF. The CDR3 DNA follows: TGTGCCAGCAGTACGCCGGGACAGGGGAACGCTGAAGCTTTCTTT.

This sequence joins TRBV5-4 and TRBJ2-5; 9 bases line up with TRBD2. Germline V gives CDR1 SGHNT, CDR2 YYREEE (reference sequence). There are 16 residues in the CDR3. Trimming removed 4 bases from V and 5 bases from J; junction bases left unmatched: 12. CDR3 in DNA: TGTGCCAGCAGCGTGGCTAGTGGCGGGAGGGCCGAGACCCAGTACTTC. Protein product: CASSVASGGRAETQYF.

This clone was detected only a few times. This chain links TRBV4-2 with TRBJ2-7; D remains ambiguous. Per germline, CDR1 LGHNA and CDR2 YNFKEQ. This CDR3 spans 14 amino acids. V was clipped by 5 bases and J by 3 bases, with 14 bases between them. As DNA, the CDR3 is TGTGCCAGCAGCTCCAGAGCGCAGAGCTACGAGCAGTACTTC. This translates into CASSSRAQSYEQYF.

V and J are TRBV27 and TRBJ1-1, with D possibly being TRBD1 (6 bases). Per germline, CDR1 MNHEY and CDR2 SMNVEV (reference sequence). V lost 3 bases and J lost 2, with 13 bases in between. The CDR3 length is 15 residues. The CDR3 nucleotides are TGTGCCAGCAGTTTCAATCCGGACAGAAACACTGAAGCTTTCTTT. Amino acids: CASSFNPDRNTEAFF.

The genes are TRBV30 and TRBJ1-1; 8 bases fit TRBD1. With V trimmed by 2 bases and J by 10 bases, 9 bases remained unmatched. The germline CDR1 and CDR2 sequences are GTSNPN and SVGIG (reference sequence). The CDR3 has 13 residues. CDR3 bases: TGTGCCTGGAGTAGGGGACAGGCCCTCGGAGCTTTCTTT. Its protein product is CAWSRGQALGAFF.

The CDR3 DNA sequence: TGCGCCAGCAGCTTGAACACCCTGAACACTGAAGCTTTCTTT. Its translation: CASSLNTLNTEAFF. The rearrangement uses TRBV5-1 and TRBJ1-1; D is ambiguous. The CDR3 sequence is 14 residues long. Germline V gene data show CDR1 as SGHRS and CDR2 as YFSETQ. The ends were cut back, 1 base at V and 0 bases at J, with 7 bases in the middle.

V usage is TRBV5-4 and J usage is TRBJ2-3; 11 bases line up with TRBD2. The germline CDR1 and CDR2 sequences are SGHNT and YYREEE (reference sequence). The CDR3 contains 14 residues. Trimming removed 4 bases from V and 4 bases from J; junction bases left unmatched: 2. In DNA, the CDR3 is TGTGCCAGCAGCGCGGGACTAGCGGCAGATACGCAGTATTTT. This codes for CASSAGLAADTQYF.

This chain links TRBV27 with TRBJ2-7; 8 bases map to TRBD2. The CDR3 has 15 residues. V was pared by 4 bases and J by 6 bases, with 11 bases of the junction left unmatched. Germline-derived CDR1 and CDR2 are MNHEY and SMNVEV (reference sequence). Here the CDR3 reads CASSSPGTSPGEQYF. As DNA, the CDR3 is TGTGCCAGCAGTTCACCCGGGACTAGTCCCGGCGAGCAGTACTTC.

The chain carries TRBV11-1 and TRBJ2-1, with 11 bases fitting TRBD1. CDR3 length equals 15 residues. Germline lookup yields CDR1 SGHAT and CDR2 FQDESV (reference sequence). The V and J ends lost 4 bases and 3 bases, in that order; junction bases with no gene match: 2. The DNA for the CDR3 is TGTGCCAGCAGCTCGGGACAGGGGGGCTACAATGAGCAGTTCTTC. Translated, it gives CASSSGQGGYNEQFF.

This chain connects TRBV14 to TRBJ2-3; possible D gene TRBD1, 5 bases. The ends were cut back, 0 bases at V and 2 bases at J, with 6 bases in the middle. The length of the CDR3 is 14 residues. Germline V CDR1 and CDR2: SGHDN, FVKESK. CDR3 nucleotide sequence: TGTGCCAGCAGCCAAGACAGGGCCACAGATACGCAGTATTTT. Protein: CASSQDRATDTQYF.

The gene calls are TRBV19 and TRBJ1-2; no clear D. V lost 6 bases, J lost 3 bases, and 8 bases lay in between. The length of the CDR3 is 12 residues. Germline lookup yields CDR1 LNHDA and CDR2 SQIVND (reference sequence). The CDR3 spells CASRATHYGYTF. CDR3 nucleotides: TGTGCCAGTAGAGCAACCCACTATGGCTACACCTTC.

The CDR3 DNA sequence: TGTGCCAGCAGCCCAGCCGGGACTAGGGTGGGCTACACCTTC. Its translation is CASSPAGTRVGYTF. The rearrangement uses TRBV7-6 and TRBJ1-2; a possible D gene is TRBD1 (5 bases). With 5 bases removed from V and 8 bases from J, the gap between germline ends came to 18 bases. The CDR3 contains 14 residues. The germline V gene has CDR1 SGHVS and CDR2 FNYEAQ.

The J gene is TRBJ1-1, the V gene TRBV2, with D tentatively TRBD1 (5 bases). Looked up from germline, CDR1 is SNHLY and CDR2 is FYNNEI. V gave up 7 bases and J gave up 4 bases, with 10 bases separating them. This CDR3 spans 12 amino acids. CDR3 region: CASTRTLTEAFF. The CDR3 DNA sequence: TGTGCCAGCACTCGGACACTCACTGAAGCTTTCTTT.

Remarks on this clone: The junction departs from germline at one end; a sequencing error may be responsible. The rearrangement uses TRBV7-7 and TRBJ2-5, with a possible D match to TRBD2 (6 bases). Per the germline V gene, CDR1 is SSHAT and CDR2 is FNYEAQ (reference sequence). CDR3 length: 13 residues. In DNA form, the CDR3 reads TGTGCTAGCAGCTTGGGGAGCGGGGAGACCCAGTACTTC. This sequence encodes CASSLGSGETQYF.

J is TRBJ1-3 and V is TRBV29-1; D gene unclear. Germline V CDR1 and CDR2: SQVTM, ANQGSEA. V was cut by 7 bases and J by 1 base, with 8 bases left in between. This CDR3 region has 12 residues. The CDR3 here is CSAYSSGNTIYF. The CDR3 DNA follows: TGCAGCGCTTACAGTTCTGGAAACACCATATATTTT.

The V and J genes are TRBV27 and TRBJ2-7; 12 bases align to TRBD1. The CDR3 sequence is 16 residues long. The ends lost 0 bases at V and 7 bases at J; junction bases unmatched: 7. From germline, CDR1 is MNHEY and CDR2 SMNVEV (reference sequence). The CDR3 DNA reads TGTGCCAGCAGTTTATCGTGGGGGACAGGGGGCCGGGAGCAGTACTTC. Its protein is CASSLSWGTGGREQYF.

The J gene is TRBJ1-6, the V gene TRBV25-1, with 7 bases aligning to TRBD1. V lost 1 base to trimming and J lost 8 bases; unmatched junction nucleotides: 2. Germline loops: CDR1 MGHDK, CDR2 SYGVNS. The CDR3 consists of 14 residues. The CDR3 region is CASSEWGTDSPLHF. The CDR3 bases are TGTGCCAGCAGTGAATGGGGGACAGATTCACCCCTCCACTTT.

The rearrangement links TRBV11-1 to TRBJ2-3, with 9 bases identical to TRBD1. V was clipped by 6 bases and J by 2 bases; unmatched bases: 3. The CDR3 contains 14 residues. Germline CDR1 reads SGHAT; CDR2 reads FQDESV (reference sequence). CDR3 sequence (DNA): TGTGCCAGCAGTCGGACAGGGGTCACAGATACGCAGTATTTT. Its protein product is CASSRTGVTDTQYF. Filled out from reference TRBV11-1 and TRBJ2-3, the complete variable domain reads EAEVAQSPRYKITEKSQAVAFWCDPISGHATLYWYRQILGQGPELLVQFQDESVVDDSQLPKDRFSAERLKGVDSTLKIQPAELGDSAMYLCASSRTGVTDTQYFGPGTRLTVL.

The chain employs TRBV11-1 and TRBJ2-1, with TRBD1 matching over 11 bases. V dropped 1 base and J dropped 3; count of bases not matched to a gene: 2. CDR1 is SGHAT, CDR2 FQDESV, per germline (reference sequence). This CDR3 comprises 16 residues. CDR3 nucleotide sequence: TGTGCCAGCAGCTTAGATGGGACAGGGGGCTACAATGAGCAGTTCTTC. Amino acid sequence: CASSLDGTGGYNEQFF.

The table lists this clone with a count of one. The chain is built from TRBV4-2 and TRBJ2-7; possibly TRBD2 for D (5 bases). The length of the CDR3 is 16 residues. The germline V gene has CDR1 LGHNA and CDR2 YNFKEQ. The V end was cut by 0 bases, the J end by 0 bases, with 12 bases between. The CDR3 sequence is CASSQERALGSYEQYF. The CDR3 DNA sequence: TGTGCCAGCAGCCAAGAGCGGGCCCTGGGCTCCTACGAGCAGTACTTC.

The V gene is TRBV28, the J gene TRBJ2-1, with TRBD2 identical over 7 bases. The V gene end was trimmed by 2 bases and the J gene end by 2 bases; junction bases not matched to a gene: 12. CDR3 length: 18 amino acids. Germline lookup yields CDR1 MDHEN and CDR2 SYDVKM. CDR3 protein: CASSLITVGGRTYNEQFF. The CDR3 DNA follows: TGTGCCAGCAGTTTAATAACGGTCGGCGGGAGAACCTACAATGAGCAGTTCTTC.